This T cell receptor beta chain is drawn from a study of shared clonotypes between healthy human individuals. This CDR3 has 15 residues. Germline V gives CDR1 SGHTA, CDR2 FQGTGA. V was clipped by 0 bases and J by 4 bases; unmatched bases: 1. Sequencing used immunoSEQ multiplex PCR; TCRdb keeps in-frame clones, though not all of them. The sample lists about 490,000 clones; approximately 82% were seen once. The receptor's source is a woman aged 40-49 years in good health. Some clones in this sample may be carry-over from other donors' samples. The chain has TRBV7-3 and TRBJ2-5; 11 nucleotides line up with TRBD2. Input material: PBMCs. CDR3 in amino acids: CASSLTGLAGETQYF. The CDR3 bases are TGTGCCAGCAGCTTAACCGGACTAGCGGGAGAGACCCAGTACTTC.